A single sample gave rise to the 19 T cell receptor beta chains below, sequenced in a study of T cell responses to AZD1222 COVID-19 vaccine (dated by TCRdb to the early 2020s). To prepare the library, the immunoSEQ multiplex PCR assay was applied. As stored in TCRdb, this immuneACCESS dataset retains in-frame rearrangements with V and J assigned. A fraction of the clones does not appear; measured against another copy, unresolved V genes explain less than half of the discrepancy, and the remainder lacks a known reason. The sample table holds about 190,000 clones, of which 75% to 90% were seen once. The ten largest clones represent around 2.9% of the sample. Explained via the paper, the time point label denotes: baseline before first vaccination. This sample's treatment or condition label indicates: meningococcal conjugate vaccine given as trial control. Material: peripheral blood, obtained on day 0 of MenACWY control vaccination. The receptors derive from an adult in good health.

This clone was detected only once. The chain couples TRBV19 to TRBJ1-5; 12 nucleotides line up with TRBD1. Germline V gene lookup returns CDR1 LNHDA and CDR2 SQIVND (reference sequence). This CDR3 is built from 14 residues. Trimming took 5 bases from V and 5 from J; bases not matched to a gene: 1. The CDR3 sequence is CASSGTGGHQPQHF. CDR3 nucleotides: TGTGCCAGTAGTGGGACAGGGGGCCATCAGCCCCAGCATTTT.

This chain's CDR3 is CAWTNRGGYGYTF. In DNA form, the CDR3 reads TGTGCCTGGACTAACAGGGGAGGCTATGGCTACACCTTC. This chain links TRBV30 with TRBJ1-2, with 7 bases fitting TRBD1. CDR3 length equals 13 residues. Per germline, CDR1 GTSNPN and CDR2 SVGIG (reference sequence). V gave up 4 bases and J gave up 4 bases; unmatched junction bases: 6. Supplemented by reference TRBV30 and TRBJ1-2, the full variable domain reads SQTIHQWPATLVQPVGSPLSLECTVEGTSNPNLYWYRQAAGRGLQLLFYSVGIGQISSEVPQNLSASRPQDRQFILSSKKLLLSDSGFYLCAWTNRGGYGYTFGSGTRLTVV.

This chain joins TRBV28 and TRBJ1-1, with 9 bases that match TRBD1. The CDR3 spans 15 residues. In germline, CDR1 is MDHEN, CDR2 SYDVKM. V shed 6 bases and J 3 bases; nucleotides not matched to a gene: 8. CDR3 residues: CASRDRGGSYTEAFF. The CDR3 DNA sequence: TGTGCCAGCAGGGACAGGGGCGGGTCATACACTGAAGCTTTCTTT.

J is TRBJ1-3 and V is TRBV29-1; D is perhaps TRBD1 (6 bases). Trimming stripped 4 bases from V and 4 bases from J, with 11 bases between. Germline CDR1 is SQVTM and CDR2 is ANQGSEA. The CDR3 has 13 amino acids. Here the CDR3 reads CSVAWTAGNTIYF. The DNA of the CDR3 is TGCAGCGTTGCCTGGACAGCCGGAAACACCATATATTTT.

The chain recombines TRBV7-8 with TRBJ1-4; 12 bases match TRBD1. The CDR3 extends over 17 amino acids. CDR1 SGHVS and CDR2 FQNEAQ come from the germline V gene. Germline trimming cut 1 base from V and 10 bases from J; bases unmatched to any gene: 10. The CDR3 sequence is CASSLVGTGGLKGKLFF. The CDR3, as DNA: TGTGCCAGCAGCTTAGTTGGGACAGGGGGCCTTAAGGGAAAACTGTTTTTT. Complete variable domain (other parts from reference TRBV7-8 and TRBJ1-4): GAGVSQSPRYKVAKRGQDVALRCDPISGHVSLFWYQQALGQGPEFLTYFQNEAQLDKSGLPSDRFFAERPEGSVSTLKIQRTQQEDSAVYLCASSLVGTGGLKGKLFFGSGTQLSVL.

The chain couples TRBV11-2 to TRBJ2-1; 13 nucleotides agree with TRBD2. The CDR3 spans 15 residues. CDR1 and CDR2 (germline): SGHAT, FQNNGV. V shed 5 bases and J 6 bases; nucleotides not matched to a gene: 4. DNA of the CDR3: TGTGCCAGCAGCAGCACTAGCGGGGGGGTCAATGAGCAGTTCTTC. Translated, it gives CASSSTSGGVNEQFF.

This clone turned up a few times. The chain joins TRBV3-1 (or the pseudogene TRBV3-2) to TRBJ2-1; D remains ambiguous. The CDR3 extends over 13 amino acids. V lost 0 bases and J 2 bases, leaving 2 bases between the germline ends. Germline loops: CDR1 LGHDT, CDR2 YNNKEL (reference sequence). The CDR3 protein is CASSQETYNEQFF. The CDR3 region has the DNA TGTGCCAGCAGCCAAGAGACCTACAATGAGCAGTTCTTC.

The chain joins TRBV11-2 to TRBJ2-1; 9 bases line up with TRBD1. The CDR3 has 15 amino acids. Germline CDR1 and CDR2: SGHAT and FQNNGV. After removal of 7 bases from V and 7 bases from J, the junction contained 11 bases not matched to a gene. As DNA, the CDR3 is TGTGCCAGCACCCTGACAGGGGGTTGGGATAATGAGCAGTTCTTC. It yields the protein CASTLTGGWDNEQFF.

As concerns this clone: Other DNA sequences of this sample code for an identical CDR3. The genes are TRBV24-1 and TRBJ1-2; D gene unclear. This CDR3 region has 12 residues. Germline V gene lookup returns CDR1 KGHDR and CDR2 SFDVKD. Trimming took 2 bases from V and 5 from J, leaving 5 bases between them. Here the CDR3 reads CATSDSLYGYTF. For the CDR3, the DNA is TGTGCCACCAGTGATTCTCTGTATGGCTACACCTTC.

The V and J genes are TRBV5-4 and TRBJ2-7; no clear D gene. CDR3 length: 13 residues. CDR1 and CDR2 (germline): SGHNT, YYREEE (reference sequence). Deletions cut 4 bases from V and 0 bases from J, with 8 bases between. The CDR3 region is CASSVGLSYEQYF. CDR3 DNA sequence: TGTGCCAGCAGCGTAGGTCTCTCCTACGAGCAGTACTTC.

The chain is built from TRBV13 and TRBJ1-2; D remains unclear. CDR3 length equals 17 residues. The ends were cut back, 1 base at V and 7 bases at J, with 22 bases in the middle. CDR1 is PRHDT, CDR2 FYEKMQ, per germline (reference sequence). The CDR3 DNA follows: TGTGCCAGCAGCTTAGTTTTGGGAAGGCGAAGCCGAGTTGGCTACACCTTC. Translation gives CASSLVLGRRSRVGYTF. Drawing the rest from reference TRBV13 and TRBJ1-2, the complete variable domain is AAGVIQSPRHLIKEKRETATLKCYPIPRHDTVYWYQQGPGQDPQFLISFYEKMQSDKGSIPDRFSAQQFSDYHSELNMSSLELGDSALYFCASSLVLGRRSRVGYTFGSGTRLTVV.

V usage is TRBV9 and J usage is TRBJ2-7; 10 bases match TRBD2. J lost 3 bases, V lost 2 bases, and 11 bases had no gene match. This CDR3 has 17 residues. Per the germline V gene, CDR1 is SGDLS and CDR2 is YYNGEE. The CDR3 DNA reads TGTGCCAGCAGCGTCCGGGACAGCTCTAGCGGGGGCTACGAGCAGTACTTC. Translating it yields CASSVRDSSSGGYEQYF.

This chain joins TRBV5-3 and TRBJ2-3, with D possibly being TRBD1 (6 bases). TRBV5-3 is flagged as an ORF with uncertain function. Trimming shortened V by 3 bases and J by 5 bases, and 19 bases separated the two germline ends. The CDR3 spans 16 residues. The DNA of the CDR3 is TGTGCCAGAAGCTCCCACAGGGCCCCCTTCGGAGATACGCAGTATTTT. It encodes CARSSHRAPFGDTQYF.

This chain joins TRBV7-2 and TRBJ1-4; D remains unclear. The germline gives CDR1 SGHTA, CDR2 FQGNSA. Trimming took 3 bases from V and 7 from J, leaving 12 bases between them. The CDR3 runs 14 residues. The CDR3 region is CASSFDPTGEKLFF. In DNA form, the CDR3 reads TGTGCCAGCAGCTTCGACCCCACGGGTGAAAAACTGTTTTTT. The full variable domain, its missing parts supplied by reference TRBV7-2 and TRBJ1-4, is GAGVSQSPSNKVTEKGKDVELRCDPISGHTALYWYRQSLGQGLEFLIYFQGNSAPDKSGLPSDRFSAERTGGSVSTLTIQRTQQEDSAVYLCASSFDPTGEKLFFGSGTQLSVL.

The V call is TRBV11-2, the J call TRBJ2-1; either TRBD1 or TRBD2 may supply D (5 bases each). Looked up from germline, CDR1 is SGHAT and CDR2 is FQNNGV. This CDR3 has 14 amino acids. Trimming left V 6 bases short and J 6 bases short, with 15 bases between. CDR3 sequence reads: CASRPRDGGNEQFF. The CDR3 nucleotides read TGTGCCAGCAGACCCCGGGACGGTGGCAATGAGCAGTTCTTC.

The chain is built from TRBV30 and TRBJ2-7, with D possibly being TRBD1 (6 bases). Trimming removed 7 bases at V and 3 bases at J, with 22 bases between. From germline, CDR1 is GTSNPN and CDR2 SVGIG (reference sequence). The CDR3 is 15 residues long. CDR3 DNA: TGTGCCTTAGAAGAAATGGGACATACCTACTACGAGCAGTACTTC. It encodes CALEEMGHTYYEQYF.

The chain recombines TRBV9 with TRBJ2-2; 7 positions agree with TRBD2. V trimming: 0 bases; J trimming: 1 base; junction bases outside the gene matches: 9. CDR1 SGDLS and CDR2 YYNGEE come from the germline V gene. This CDR3 has 18 residues. Written as DNA, the CDR3 is TGTGCCAGCAGCGTAGCCCCCGGGCTAGCGGTGAACACCGGGGAGCTGTTTTTT. This encodes CASSVAPGLAVNTGELFF.

The V and J genes are TRBV7-2 and TRBJ1-2; 7 bases align to TRBD1. The V gene end was trimmed by 5 bases and the J gene end by 2 bases; junction bases not matched to a gene: 8. The CDR3 totals 15 residues. Germline CDR1 and CDR2: SGHTA and FQGNSA. CDR3 loop: CASSDTGVGNYGYTF. The DNA for the CDR3 is TGTGCCAGCAGCGATACAGGGGTTGGGAACTATGGCTACACCTTC.

V and J are TRBV7-9 and TRBJ2-7; D is possibly TRBD1 (5 bases). Trimming took 4 bases from V and 4 from J, leaving 23 bases between them. Germline CDR1 and CDR2: SEHNR and FQNEAQ (reference sequence). The length of the CDR3 is 17 residues. Here the CDR3 DNA reads TGTGCCAGCAGCTCTTGGCCGAGCATAGGGAAGGGGTACGAGCAGTACTTC. Protein: CASSSWPSIGKGYEQYF.